The source of this TCR beta chain is a study of metastatic and nonmetastatic thyroid tumors. Looking at the study overall: From malignant and benign thyroid patients, repertoires in blood and in tumor or nodule tissue were compared. Broader study findings: For both blood and tumor, malignant thyroid tumors reportedly showed significantly higher TCR beta diversity than benign nodules did.

In the original analysis: Using the CDR3 differences seen across clinicopathological groups, the authors built a distant-metastasis classifier for papillary thyroid cancer, which was meant to discriminate distant-metastatic patients. With MiXCR, TCRdb reprocessed the PCR reads. TCRdb, not the authors, supplied the V and J calls. The sample gives approximately 37,000 clones, 15% to 20% of which show up once; approximately 3.9% is in the top ten. Every patient underwent thyroid surgery untreated. CDR1 and CDR2 (germline): SGHDN, FVKESK. The V end lost 2 bases, the J end lost 1 base, and 11 bases lay between the germline ends. This CDR3 has 15 residues. Ten or more counts support this clone. The antigen remains unidentified.

The TCR sequence derives from a female donor with papillary thyroid cancer or a benign thyroid nodule (not recorded which). Some clones in this sample may be carry-over from other donors' samples. This sequence joins TRBV14 and TRBJ1-1, with D maybe TRBD1 (5 bases). The sequenced sample was blood. This CDR3 is CASSQPERGNTEAFF. Written as DNA, the CDR3 is TGTGCCAGCAGCCAACCCGAAAGGGGGAACACTGAAGCTTTCTTT. The full variable domain, with the rest looked up from reference TRBV14 and TRBJ1-1, is EAGVTQFPSHSVIEKGQTVTLRCDPISGHDNLYWYRRVMGKEIKFLLHFVKESKQDESGMPNNRFLAERTGGTYSTLKVQPAELEDSGVYFCASSQPERGNTEAFFGQGTRLTVV.